These T cell receptor beta chains were read from a single sample in a study of T cells after yellow fever vaccination. TCRdb re-called the 5' RACE reads with MiXCR, one entry per CDR3 protein. The data hold roughly 320,000 distinct CDR3 sequences, with about 11% observed a single time. This specimen was CD4+ T cells sorted from PBMCs, taken 45 days after the yellow fever booster vaccination. These TCRs come from a young man who received the YFV17D yellow fever vaccine. CDR3s include the opening cysteine and the closing phenylalanine or tryptophan. The D gene is left open where the match is weak. The listing skips clone size in some rows; elsewhere it reads once, few, many or a size class.

TGCGCCAGCAGCTTGGGTGCCCAACGATACACAGATACGCAGTATTTT CASSLGAQRYTDTQYF . TRBJ2-3 TRBV5-1 few
TGTGCCAGCAGCTTGTCTTGGACAGGTCCTAGAGAAGCTTTCTTT CASSLSWTGPREAFF TRBD1 TRBJ1-1 TRBV5-4 many
TGTGCCAGCAGTTACTCCGGGGCAGGGAGCTCCTACGAGCAGTACTTC CASSYSGAGSSYEQYF . TRBJ2-7 TRBV6-5 .
TGTGCCAGCTCACGTTACAGGGAAACTAATGAAAAACTGTTTTTT CASSRYRETNEKLFF . TRBJ1-4 TRBV18 few
TGCGCCAGCGGCCGAGGACAGAGCACAGATACGCAGTATTTT CASGRGQSTDTQYF . TRBJ2-3 TRBV5-1 few
TGTGCCAGCAGTTACTGGGGTAATTCACCCCTCCACTTT CASSYWGNSPLHF . TRBJ1-6 TRBV6-5 few
TGCGCCAGCAGCGCAGGGGGCGCGGGTCCTAGGGCTTTCTTT CASSAGGAGPRAFF TRBD1 TRBJ1-1 TRBV5-1 many
TGTGCCAGCAGTTACTCCTATATGGGGCCGGGGGCCAAAAACATTCAGTACTTC CASSYSYMGPGAKNIQYF . TRBJ2-4 TRBV6-5 .
TGTGCCTGGAGTGTAGCGGGGGGGCTAAATGAGCAGTTCTTC CAWSVAGGLNEQFF TRBD2 TRBJ2-1 TRBV30 few
TGTGCCAGCAGTCCCGTTCTGAACGCTGAAGCTTTCTTT CASSPVLNAEAFF . TRBJ1-1 TRBV6-5 few
TGCGCCAGCAGAGGGACTAGCGGGGTTGATACGCAGTATTTT CASRGTSGVDTQYF TRBD2 TRBJ2-3 TRBV5-1 few
TGTGCCAGCAGTCCAGGGAACTATGGCTACACCTTC CASSPGNYGYTF . TRBJ1-2 TRBV28 many
TGTGCCTGGAGCATAGGGAGGGATTCACCCCTCCACTTT CAWSIGRDSPLHF . TRBJ1-6 TRBV30 .
TGCAGTGGTAAACAGGGCTACACTGAAGCTTTCTTT CSGKQGYTEAFF . TRBJ1-1 TRBV20-1 .
TGTGCCAGCTCACCATTGAACAACCAAGAGACCCAGTACTTC CASSPLNNQETQYF . TRBJ2-5 TRBV18 few
TGTGCCAGCAGCTTCGAACTCACAGATACGCAGTATTTT CASSFELTDTQYF . TRBJ2-3 TRBV7-3 few
TGTGCCAGCGCCTTGGGGGACCCTGAGGGGACTGAAGCTTTCTTT CASALGDPEGTEAFF . TRBJ1-1 TRBV9 .
TGTGCCAGCAGCGTAGCGGAATTTCCGGGGCAGGGTACGCAGTATTTT CASSVAEFPGQGTQYF . TRBJ2-3 TRBV9 .
TGTGCCAGCAGCTCGACGACTAGCGGGGGACAAGATACGCAGTATTTT CASSSTTSGGQDTQYF TRBD2 TRBJ2-3 TRBV5-6 .
TGTGCCAGCAGTTTTCGGGGTATTACTGGGGCCAACGTCCTGACTTTC CASSFRGITGANVLTF . TRBJ2-6 TRBV12-3/TRBV12-4 .
TGTGCCAGCAGCGCCGGGCGGATCACAGATACGCAGTATTTT CASSAGRITDTQYF . TRBJ2-3 TRBV7-3 .
TGTGCCAGCAGCAAAAGCAGGTCCAGTTTCTCCTACGAGCAGTACTTC CASSKSRSSFSYEQYF . TRBJ2-7 TRBV7-8 few
TGTGCCAGCAGTTTAAATGACAGGGGATCCGGGCAGCCCCAGCATTTT CASSLNDRGSGQPQHF TRBD1 TRBJ1-5 TRBV12-3/TRBV12-4 many
TGTGCCAGTAGACCCAGATTTAGCACAGATACGCAGTATTTT CASRPRFSTDTQYF . TRBJ2-3 TRBV19 .
TGTGCCAGCAGCTGGACCACAGGGAGTGGACTGGCTTTCTTT CASSWTTGSGLAFF . TRBJ1-1 TRBV7-2 .
TGTGCCAGCAGTCCCAACACCTCCCGGCGGGACGTCTGGGGAAACACCATATATTTT CASSPNTSRRDVWGNTIYF . TRBJ1-3 TRBV6-2/TRBV6-3 many
TGTGCCAGCAGCGAGGTACTAGCGGGGGCCAATGAGCAGTTCTTC CASSEVLAGANEQFF TRBD2 TRBJ2-1 TRBV7-7 few
TGTGCCAGCGAACTAGCGGGCCTAGAGACCCAGTACTTC CASELAGLETQYF TRBD2 TRBJ2-5 TRBV2 few
TGTGCCAGCAGCATTGCGGGGGGGCCAGATACGCAGTATTTT CASSIAGGPDTQYF TRBD2 TRBJ2-3 TRBV7-8 many
TGCAGCGCCGCCGGGACAGGGGGCTCTGGGGCCAACGTCCTGACTTTC CSAAGTGGSGANVLTF TRBD1 TRBJ2-6 TRBV29-1 many
TGTGCCAGCAGGAAGGTCCCGGCGCGATGGGATCAGCCCCAGCATTTT CASRKVPARWDQPQHF . TRBJ1-5 TRBV6-6 few
TGTGCCAGCAGTGAAGAGGACAGGCCTAACTATGGCTACACCTTC CASSEEDRPNYGYTF TRBD1 TRBJ1-2 TRBV6-1 few